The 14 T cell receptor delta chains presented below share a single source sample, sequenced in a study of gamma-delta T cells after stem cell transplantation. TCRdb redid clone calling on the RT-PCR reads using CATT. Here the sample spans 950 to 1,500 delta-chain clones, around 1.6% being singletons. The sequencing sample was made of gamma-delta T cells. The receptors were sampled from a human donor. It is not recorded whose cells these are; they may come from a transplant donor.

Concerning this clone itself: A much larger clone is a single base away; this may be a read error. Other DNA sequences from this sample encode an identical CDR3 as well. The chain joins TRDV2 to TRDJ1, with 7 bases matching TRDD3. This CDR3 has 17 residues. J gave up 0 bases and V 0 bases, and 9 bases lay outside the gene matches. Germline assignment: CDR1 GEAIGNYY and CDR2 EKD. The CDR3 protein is CACDTVWGSQHTDKLIF. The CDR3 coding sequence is TGTGCCTGTGACACCGTCTGGGGGTCCCAACACACCGATAAACTCATCTTT.

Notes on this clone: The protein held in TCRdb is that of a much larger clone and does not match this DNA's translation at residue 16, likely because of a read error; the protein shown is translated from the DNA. The CDR3 loop is CACDPAEAGGYGSWDARQMFF. In nucleotides, the CDR3 is TGTGCCTGTGACCCCGCGGAGGCTGGGGGATACGGCTCCTGGGACGCCCGACAGATGTTTTTC. The chain employs TRDV2 and TRDJ3; 12 positions agree with TRDD3. The CDR3 consists of 21 residues. Germline loops: CDR1 GEAIGNYY, CDR2 EKD.

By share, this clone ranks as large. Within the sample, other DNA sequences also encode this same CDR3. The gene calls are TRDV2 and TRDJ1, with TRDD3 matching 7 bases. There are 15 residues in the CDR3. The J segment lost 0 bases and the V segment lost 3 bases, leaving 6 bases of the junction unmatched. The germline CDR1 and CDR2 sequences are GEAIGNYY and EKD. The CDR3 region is CACDPTGADTDKLIF. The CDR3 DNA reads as TGTGCCTGTGACCCTACTGGGGCCGACACCGATAAACTCATCTTT.

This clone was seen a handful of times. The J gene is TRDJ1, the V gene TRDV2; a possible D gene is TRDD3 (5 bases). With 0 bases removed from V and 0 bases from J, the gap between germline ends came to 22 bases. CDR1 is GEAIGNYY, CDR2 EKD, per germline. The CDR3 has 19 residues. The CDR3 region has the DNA TGTGCCTGTGACACCGTACCTCGGGGGTTAGAAAGGGACACCGATAAACTCATCTTT. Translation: CACDTVPRGLERDTDKLIF.

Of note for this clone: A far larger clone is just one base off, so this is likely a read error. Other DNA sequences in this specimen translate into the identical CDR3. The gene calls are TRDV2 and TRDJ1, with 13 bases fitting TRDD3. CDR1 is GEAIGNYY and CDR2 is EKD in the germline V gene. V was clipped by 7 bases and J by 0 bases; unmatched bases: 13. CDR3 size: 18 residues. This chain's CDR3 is CACDPVLGDTGNTDKLIF. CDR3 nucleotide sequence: TGTGCCTGCGATCCGGTACTGGGGGATACGGGGAACACCGATAAACTCATCTTT.

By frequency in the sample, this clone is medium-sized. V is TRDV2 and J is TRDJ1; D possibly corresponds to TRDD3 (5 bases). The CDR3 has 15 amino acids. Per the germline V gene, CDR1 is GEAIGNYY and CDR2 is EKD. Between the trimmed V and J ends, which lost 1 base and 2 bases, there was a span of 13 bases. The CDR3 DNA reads TGTGCCTGTGACACAGTGATACAGCGGACCGATAAACTCATCTTT. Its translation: CACDTVIQRTDKLIF.

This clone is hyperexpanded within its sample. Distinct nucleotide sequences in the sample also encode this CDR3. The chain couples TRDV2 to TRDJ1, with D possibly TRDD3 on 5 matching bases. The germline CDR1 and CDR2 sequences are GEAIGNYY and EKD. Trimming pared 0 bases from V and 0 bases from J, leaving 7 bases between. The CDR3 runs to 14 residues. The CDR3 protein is CACDTVGNTDKLIF. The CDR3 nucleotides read TGTGCCTGTGACACCGTGGGGAACACCGATAAACTCATCTTT.

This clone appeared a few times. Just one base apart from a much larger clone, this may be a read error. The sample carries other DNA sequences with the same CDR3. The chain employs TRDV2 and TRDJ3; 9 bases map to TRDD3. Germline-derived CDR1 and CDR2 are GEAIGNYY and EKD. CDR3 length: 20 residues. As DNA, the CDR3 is TGTGCCTGTGACGGTACTGGGGGAGGATCCCCCACCTGGGACACCCGGCAGATGTTTTTC. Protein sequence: CACDGTGGGSPTWDTRQMFF.

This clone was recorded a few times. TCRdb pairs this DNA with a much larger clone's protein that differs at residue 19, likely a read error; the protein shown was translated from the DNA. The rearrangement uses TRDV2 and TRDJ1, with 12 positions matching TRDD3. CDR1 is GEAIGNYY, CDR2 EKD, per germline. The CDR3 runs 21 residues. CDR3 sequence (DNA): TGTGCCTGTGACACCGTAAACGGTCTGGGGGATACGACATCTAACACCGATAAACCCATCTTT. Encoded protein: CACDTVNGLGDTTSNTDKPIF.

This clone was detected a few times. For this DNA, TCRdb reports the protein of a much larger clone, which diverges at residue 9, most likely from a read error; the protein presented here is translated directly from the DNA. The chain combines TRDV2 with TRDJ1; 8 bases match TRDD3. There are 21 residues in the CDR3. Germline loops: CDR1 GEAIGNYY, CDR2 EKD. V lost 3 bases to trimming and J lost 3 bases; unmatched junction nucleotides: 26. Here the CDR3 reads CACDPIGLSTGDGGSPDKLIF. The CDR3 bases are TGTGCCTGTGACCCGATCGGCCTTTCTACGGGGGATGGGGGATCCCCCGATAAACTCATCTTT.

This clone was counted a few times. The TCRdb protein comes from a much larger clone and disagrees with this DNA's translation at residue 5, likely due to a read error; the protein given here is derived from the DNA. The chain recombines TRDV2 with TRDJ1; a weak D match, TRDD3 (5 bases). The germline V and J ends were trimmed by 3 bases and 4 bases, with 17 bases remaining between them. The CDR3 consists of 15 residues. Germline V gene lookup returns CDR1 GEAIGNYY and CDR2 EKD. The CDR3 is CACDAVGKPGDKLIF. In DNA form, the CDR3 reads TGTGCCTGTGACGCCGTGGGGAAGCCAGGCGATAAACTCATCTTT.

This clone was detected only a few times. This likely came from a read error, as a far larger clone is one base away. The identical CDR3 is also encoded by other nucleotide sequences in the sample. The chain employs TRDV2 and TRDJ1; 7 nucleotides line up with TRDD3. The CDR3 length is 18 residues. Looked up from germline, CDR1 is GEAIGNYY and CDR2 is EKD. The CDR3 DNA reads TGTGCCTGTGACAACGTGACTAGTGGGGGGATTGGAGCCGATAAGCTCATCTTT. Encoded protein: CACDNVTSGGIGADKLIF.

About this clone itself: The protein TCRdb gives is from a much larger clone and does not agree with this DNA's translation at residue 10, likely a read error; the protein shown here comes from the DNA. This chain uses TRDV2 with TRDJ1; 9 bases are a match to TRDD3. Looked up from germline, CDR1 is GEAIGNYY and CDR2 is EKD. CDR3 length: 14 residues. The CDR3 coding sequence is TGTGCCTCTGACAAACTGGGGGACACCGGTAAACTCATCTTT. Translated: CASDKLGDTGKLIF.

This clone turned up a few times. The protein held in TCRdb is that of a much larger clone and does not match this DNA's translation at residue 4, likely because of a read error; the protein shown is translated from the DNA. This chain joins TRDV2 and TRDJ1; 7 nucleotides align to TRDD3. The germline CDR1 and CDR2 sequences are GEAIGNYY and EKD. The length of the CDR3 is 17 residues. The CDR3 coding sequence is TGTGCCTGTGGCACCGTCTGGGGGTCTCAACACACCGATAAACTCATCTTT. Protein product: CACGTVWGSQHTDKLIF.